The next 21 T cell receptor beta chains were all read from a single sample in a study of blood T cell repertoires in COVID-19. Produced via immunoSEQ multiplex PCR; TCRdb's table is partial and in-frame only. The sample holds 150,000 to 200,000 clones, around 76% seen once. Sample: peripheral blood. Receptors were obtained from a woman aged 45-59 years with active or convalescent COVID-19.

The CDR3 DNA follows: TGCGCCAGCAGCACCGGGACTAGTGGCTGGGAGACCCAGTACTTC. This translates into CASSTGTSGWETQYF. The rearrangement uses TRBV5-1 and TRBJ2-5; the match to TRBD2 covers 8 bases. Germline values: CDR1 SGHRS, CDR2 YFSETQ. With V trimmed by 4 bases and J by 5 bases, 10 bases remained unmatched. The CDR3 extends over 15 amino acids. The whole variable domain, filled in from reference TRBV5-1 and TRBJ2-5, reads KAGVTQTPRYLIKTRGQQVTLSCSPISGHRSVSWYQQTPGQGLQFLFEYFSETQRNKGNFPGRFSGRQFSNSRSEMNVSTLELGDSALYLCASSTGTSGWETQYFGPGTRLLVL.

V and J are TRBV6-5 and TRBJ1-1, with 8 bases fitting TRBD1. In germline, CDR1 is MNHEY, CDR2 SVGAGI. The CDR3 is 15 residues long. Trimming at V came to 4 bases and at J to 1 base, leaving 5 bases not matched to a gene. The CDR3 DNA sequence: TGTGCCAGCAGTTCTTCCGACAGGGGGAACACTGAAGCTTTCTTT. Amino acid sequence: CASSSSDRGNTEAFF.

This clone occurred a few times. V gene TRBV7-2 combines with J gene TRBJ2-3; 11 bases align to TRBD2. Germline V CDR1 and CDR2: SGHTA, FQGNSA. The CDR3 is made up of 18 amino acids. The J segment lost 3 bases and the V segment lost 4 bases, leaving 12 bases of the junction unmatched. This CDR3 is CASSSPAISGGATDTQYF. CDR3 bases: TGTGCCAGCAGCTCCCCCGCTATTAGCGGGGGGGCGACAGATACGCAGTATTTT.

This clone was counted a few times. The chain uses TRBV11-3 and TRBJ2-7, with 8 bases matching TRBD1. This CDR3 is built from 15 residues. Germline V gene sequence: CDR1 SGHNT, CDR2 YENEEA. V lost 5 bases to trimming and J lost 7 bases; unmatched junction nucleotides: 13. CDR3 loop: CASSPRDRGFEEQYF. Written as DNA, the CDR3 is TGTGCCAGCAGCCCCCGAGACAGGGGTTTTGAAGAGCAGTACTTC.

The DNA of the CDR3 is TGCGCCAGCAGCCCGGGACAGGGTAAACGAAACATTCAGTACTTC. Translation: CASSPGQGKRNIQYF. The chain recombines TRBV5-1 with TRBJ2-4, with 9 bases aligning to TRBD1. Germline V gene sequence: CDR1 SGHRS, CDR2 YFSETQ. This CDR3 comprises 15 residues. V was clipped by 4 bases and J by 6 bases; unmatched bases: 8.

This clone is a singleton in its sample. V and J are TRBV24-1 and TRBJ1-1; D is perhaps TRBD1 (5 bases). The CDR3 loop spans 17 amino acids. In germline, CDR1 is KGHDR, CDR2 SFDVKD. V gave up 4 bases and J gave up 1 base, with 18 bases separating them. The CDR3 DNA reads TGTGCCACCAGTGAAGAGTCGGACACAAAAAAGAACACTGAAGCTTTCTTT. It specifies CATSEESDTKKNTEAFF.

The chain couples TRBV6-2 or TRBV6-3 to TRBJ1-1; D unclear. The germline V and J ends were trimmed by 0 bases and 6 bases, with 8 bases remaining between them. The CDR3 is 13 residues long. Germline CDR1 reads MNHEY; CDR2 reads SVGEGT. The CDR3 coding sequence is TGTGCCAGCAGTTACTCCGGGGTGGCTGAAGCTTTCTTT. Encoded protein: CASSYSGVAEAFF.

The J gene is TRBJ2-2, the V gene TRBV5-8; D is perhaps TRBD1 (5 bases). In germline, CDR1 is SGHTS, CDR2 YDEGEE. The ends were cut back, 0 bases at V and 8 bases at J, with 11 bases in the middle. The CDR3 is 14 residues long. CDR3 region: CASSLEGRGGELFF. In DNA, the CDR3 is TGTGCCAGCAGCTTGGAGGGGCGAGGTGGGGAGCTGTTTTTT.

The V gene is TRBV25-1, the J gene TRBJ1-4, with TRBD1 matching 7 bases. From germline, CDR1 is MGHDK and CDR2 SYGVNS. This CDR3 has 16 amino acids. The V segment lost 0 bases and the J segment 3 bases; nucleotides outside the gene matches: 4. CDR3 loop: CASSEYGGQSNEKLFF. The DNA of the CDR3 is TGTGCCAGCAGTGAATACGGGGGACAGTCTAATGAAAAACTGTTTTTT.

This clone was counted a few times. The sample carries other DNA sequences with the same CDR3. The rearrangement joins TRBV7-2 to TRBJ2-7; 11 positions agree with TRBD2. The junction had 4 bases not matched to a gene; V was cut back by 4 bases and J by 2 bases. This CDR3 spans 15 amino acids. The germline CDR1 and CDR2 sequences are SGHTA and FQGNSA. Here the CDR3 reads CASSSGTSGTYEQYF. CDR3 nucleotides: TGTGCCAGCAGCTCCGGGACTAGCGGAACCTACGAGCAGTACTTC.

The rearrangement uses TRBV10-3 and TRBJ2-1; 9 bases agree with TRBD2. Germline V lookup: CDR1 ENHRY, CDR2 SYGVKD. The junction had 9 bases not matched to a gene; V was cut back by 8 bases and J by 7 bases. CDR3 length equals 14 residues. DNA for the CDR3: TGTGCCATCGGCCGACTAGCGGAGGTTAATGAGCAGTTCTTC. Amino acids: CAIGRLAEVNEQFF.

In its sample, this clone was seen once. The V gene is TRBV28, the J gene TRBJ2-1; the D gene is possibly TRBD1 (6 bases). The CDR3 totals 12 residues. Per germline, CDR1 MDHEN and CDR2 SYDVKM. V shed 7 bases and J shed 6 bases, with 10 bases lying between them. The CDR3 DNA sequence: TGTGCCAGCACGTGGGGGCTCAATGAGCAGTTCTTC. Translation gives CASTWGLNEQFF. The variable domain in full, with the rest retrieved from reference TRBV28 and TRBJ2-1, is DVKVTQSSRYLVKRTGEKVFLECVQDMDHENMFWYRQDPGLGLRLIYFSYDVKMKEKGDIPEGYSVSREKKERFSLILESASTNQTSMYLCASTWGLNEQFFGPGTRLTVL.

The chain employs TRBV2 and TRBJ1-4; D is uncertain. V lost 0 bases and J lost 8, with 16 bases in between. Germline V CDR1 and CDR2: SNHLY, FYNNEI. The CDR3 length is 16 residues. DNA of the CDR3: TGTGCCAGCAGTGAAGCTATGGGCGGGTTTGGAGAAAAACTGTTTTTT. Its translation is CASSEAMGGFGEKLFF.

The genes are TRBV18 and TRBJ2-3; 8 bases are a match to TRBD2. CDR3 length: 15 residues. Per germline, CDR1 KGHSH and CDR2 LQKENI. The V segment lost 6 bases and the J segment 4 bases; nucleotides outside the gene matches: 9. The CDR3 reads CASSLSGGAADTQYF. In DNA form, the CDR3 reads TGTGCCAGCTCTCTTTCCGGGGGGGCCGCAGATACGCAGTATTTT.

The V call is TRBV10-3, the J call TRBJ2-7; possible D gene TRBD2, 6 bases. V was shortened by 10 bases and J by 6 bases, with 19 bases between the two germline ends. The CDR3 runs 13 residues. The germline V gene has CDR1 ENHRY and CDR2 SYGVKD. This CDR3 is CATPRVGGSEQYF. The CDR3 region has the DNA TGTGCCACACCACGCGTGGGGGGTAGCGAGCAGTACTTC.

This rearrangement joins TRBV5-8 to TRBJ2-3, with D hard to call. The germline V gene encodes CDR1 SGHTS and CDR2 YDEGEE. The CDR3 is 14 amino acids. The V gene lost 1 base and the J gene lost 0 bases, with 6 bases spanning the gap. The DNA for the CDR3 is TGTGCCAGCAGCTTGACATTTAGCACAGATACGCAGTATTTT. It is translated as CASSLTFSTDTQYF.

CDR3 sequence (DNA): TGTGCCAGTAGTATGATGACTAGCGGGAGGAATGATGAGCAGTTCTTC. Translation: CASSMMTSGRNDEQFF. The chain uses TRBV19 and TRBJ2-1; TRBD2 agrees at 13 bases. There are 16 residues in the CDR3. V shed 3 bases and J 8 bases; nucleotides not matched to a gene: 7. From germline, CDR1 is LNHDA and CDR2 SQIVND (reference sequence).

V usage is TRBV19 and J usage is TRBJ1-1; 10 bases are a match to TRBD1. Trimming at V came to 3 bases and at J to 4 bases, leaving 8 bases not matched to a gene. This CDR3 contains 16 residues. Germline V CDR1 and CDR2: LNHDA, SQIVND (reference sequence). Here the CDR3 reads CASSIRDRGWGTEAFF. CDR3 DNA sequence: TGTGCCAGTAGTATCCGGGACAGGGGATGGGGCACTGAAGCTTTCTTT.

This clone was counted once. The chain links TRBV7-9 to TRBJ1-2; D remains unclear. Trimming took 2 bases from V and 6 from J, leaving 13 bases between them. Per the germline V gene, CDR1 is SEHNR and CDR2 is FQNEAQ (reference sequence). This CDR3 region has 14 residues. The chain's CDR3 is CASSLSTAGDGYTF. The DNA of the CDR3 is TGTGCCAGCAGCTTATCGACCGCGGGAGATGGCTACACCTTC.

The J gene is TRBJ2-1, the V gene TRBV6-4, with a possible D match to TRBD1 (5 bases). The CDR3 totals 15 residues. The V end was cut by 5 bases, the J end by 0 bases, with 11 bases between. Germline values: CDR1 MRHNA, CDR2 SNTAGT. The DNA for the CDR3 is TGTGCCAGCAGTTTAGGGGATGGCTCCTACAATGAGCAGTTCTTC. Its protein product is CASSLGDGSYNEQFF.

V usage is TRBV6-5 and J usage is TRBJ2-1; D not certain. CDR1 is MNHEY, CDR2 SVGAGI, per germline. The CDR3 sequence is 12 residues long. Trimming shortened V by 2 bases and J by 15 bases, and 14 bases separated the two germline ends. The CDR3 DNA follows: TGTGCCAGCAGTTACCGCGAAGAATCGTGGTTCTTC. Protein product: CASSYREESWFF.